The next 13 T cell receptor beta chains were all read from a single sample in a study of blood T cell repertoires in COVID-19. Sequenced by immunoSEQ multiplex PCR; TCRdb stores in-frame clones only, minus some. The data contain some 270,000 clones, around 86% of them seen just once; the ten biggest clones take up approximately 1.5%. The sample consisted of PBMCs or T cells enriched from blood (not recorded which). The receptors originated from a middle-aged woman who had recovered from COVID-19.

J is TRBJ1-2 and V is TRBV18; the D is unclear. Germline CDR1 is KGHSH and CDR2 is LQKENI. With 1 base removed from V and 2 bases from J, the gap between germline ends came to 11 bases. The CDR3 has 15 residues. The CDR3 sequence: CASSPRNGLNYGYTF. As DNA, the CDR3 is TGTGCCAGCTCACCACGGAATGGACTGAACTATGGCTACACCTTC.

This clone appeared a single time. The chain has TRBV11-2 and TRBJ2-7, with D hard to call. V lost 7 bases and J lost 4, with 14 bases in between. This CDR3 is 13 amino acids long. CDR1 and CDR2 from the germline V gene are SGHAT and FQNNGV. Here the CDR3 reads CASNANRIYEQYF. CDR3 sequence (DNA): TGTGCCAGCAACGCAAACAGAATTTACGAGCAGTACTTC. Complete variable domain (other parts from reference TRBV11-2 and TRBJ2-7): EAGVAQSPRYKIIEKRQSVAFWCNPISGHATLYWYQQILGQGPKLLIQFQNNGVVDDSQLPKDRFSAERLKGVDSTLKIQPAKLEDSAVYLCASNANRIYEQYFGPGTRLTVT.

The chain employs TRBV19 and TRBJ1-1, with D possibly matching TRBD1 (6 bases). Per germline, CDR1 LNHDA and CDR2 SQIVND (reference sequence). V was cut by 1 base and J by 3 bases, with 9 bases left in between. This CDR3 is 14 amino acids long. Here the CDR3 reads CASSIVTGYTEAFF. The CDR3 bases are TGTGCCAGTAGTATAGTGACAGGATACACTGAAGCTTTCTTT. Full variable domain (remainder filled in from reference TRBV19 and TRBJ1-1): DGGITQSPKYLFRKEGQNVTLSCEQNLNHDAMYWYRQDPGQGLRLIYYSQIVNDFQKGDIAEGYSVSREKKESFPLTVTSAQKNPTAFYLCASSIVTGYTEAFFGQGTRLTVV.

To note about this clone: The junction and the germline gene differ at one end; a read error may be behind it. This chain joins TRBV15 and TRBJ2-7, with TRBD1 matching 7 bases. This CDR3 has 14 residues. Germline values: CDR1 LNHNV, CDR2 YYDKDF (reference sequence). CDR3 sequence: CATSRGQGQYAQYF. The CDR3, as DNA: TGTGCCACCAGCAGAGGACAGGGACAATACGCGCAGTACTTC. The full variable domain, rest sourced from reference TRBV15 and TRBJ2-7, is DAMVIQNPRYQVTQFGKPVTLSCSQTLNHNVMYWYQQKSSQAPKLLFHYYDKDFNNEADTPDNFQSRRPNTSFCFLDIRSPGLGDTAMYLCATSRGQGQYAQYFGPGTRLTVT.

This sequence joins TRBV6-5 and TRBJ1-1; 7 positions match TRBD1. Germline CDR1 MNHEY, CDR2 SVGAGI. This CDR3 contains 14 residues. J was trimmed by 6 bases and V by 6 bases; bases with no gene match: 10. DNA for the CDR3: TGTGCCAGCAGCGTCACGACAGGGCGTTCTGAAGCTTTCTTT. It translates to CASSVTTGRSEAFF.

The chain is built from TRBV5-4 and TRBJ2-1, with 10 bases lining up with TRBD2. CDR3 length equals 14 residues. V dropped 0 bases and J dropped 10; count of bases not matched to a gene: 4. From germline, CDR1 is SGHNT and CDR2 YYREEE (reference sequence). CDR3 DNA sequence: TGTGCCAGCAGCTTGGGACTAGCGGGTGGGGAGCAGTTCTTC. This codes for CASSLGLAGGEQFF.

V and J are TRBV7-8 and TRBJ2-5; D is ambiguous. This CDR3 comprises 14 residues. Trimming stripped 1 base from V and 1 base from J, with 7 bases between. Germline V gene sequence: CDR1 SGHVS, CDR2 FQNEAQ. CDR3 in DNA: TGTGCCAGCAGCTTAGGTTCAGGCCAAGAGACCCAGTACTTC. This encodes CASSLGSGQETQYF.

The chain links TRBV5-4 to TRBJ2-7; the D gene is possibly TRBD1 (6 bases). V was shortened by 2 bases and J by 6 bases, with 12 bases between the two germline ends. This CDR3 contains 13 residues. Germline V CDR1 and CDR2: SGHNT, YYREEE (reference sequence). CDR3 loop: CASSFRQVTEQYF. DNA for the CDR3: TGTGCCAGCAGCTTTCGACAGGTTACCGAGCAGTACTTC.

V is TRBV3-1 (or the pseudogene TRBV3-2) and J is TRBJ2-1; possible D gene TRBD1, 6 bases. The CDR3 loop spans 14 amino acids. V gave up 4 bases and J gave up 4 bases, with 11 bases separating them. Germline CDR1 is LGHDT and CDR2 is YNNKEL (reference sequence). CDR3 sequence (DNA): TGTGCCAGCAGCCCAGTCCAGGGGTACAATGAGCAGTTCTTC. It translates to CASSPVQGYNEQFF.

The chain carries TRBV7-3 and TRBJ2-3, with 7 bases matching TRBD2. Germline V gives CDR1 SGHTA, CDR2 FQGTGA. The CDR3 has 14 amino acids. J was trimmed by 4 bases and V by 8 bases; bases with no gene match: 9. As DNA, the CDR3 is TGTGCCAGCGGAACCGGGACTACCGCAGATACGCAGTATTTT. Its protein is CASGTGTTADTQYF.

The V and J genes are TRBV5-4 and TRBJ2-5, with 8 bases that match TRBD2. In germline, CDR1 is SGHNT, CDR2 YYREEE (reference sequence). Unmatched junction bases numbered 3, after V lost 0 bases and J lost 5 bases. CDR3 size: 14 residues. This CDR3 reads CASSLGLAMETQYF. The DNA for the CDR3 is TGTGCCAGCAGCTTGGGACTAGCGATGGAGACCCAGTACTTC. Full variable domain (rest looked up from reference TRBV5-4 and TRBJ2-5): ETGVTQSPTHLIKTRGQQVTLRCSSQSGHNTVSWYQQALGQGPQFIFQYYREEENGRGNFPPRFSGLQFPNYSSELNVNALELDDSALYLCASSLGLAMETQYFGPGTRLLVL.

The rearrangement links TRBV18 to TRBJ1-1; the D is unclear. CDR3 length: 15 residues. Germline V lookup: CDR1 KGHSH, CDR2 LQKENI. Trimming pared 0 bases from V and 0 bases from J, leaving 8 bases between. The CDR3, as DNA: TGTGCCAGCTCACCACCCCAGAAAGTGAACACTGAAGCTTTCTTT. Protein: CASSPPQKVNTEAFF.

This chain connects TRBV4-2 to TRBJ2-7; 9 bases are a match to TRBD2. Germline assignment: CDR1 LGHNA and CDR2 YNFKEQ. This CDR3 comprises 16 residues. V was pared by 0 bases and J by 2 bases, with 5 bases of the junction left unmatched. The CDR3 loop is CASSQEAQRGAYEQYF. CDR3 nucleotide sequence: TGTGCCAGCAGCCAAGAGGCCCAGCGGGGGGCCTACGAGCAGTACTTC.